These 23 T cell receptor beta chains were all obtained from the same sample, sequenced in a study of Ad26.COV2.S vaccination and SARS-CoV-2 variants. Profiling relied on immunoSEQ multiplex PCR, and the TCRdb table lists in-frame clones only, not all of them. The sample has about 240,000 clones, around nine tenths seen once. Specified treatment: around 19 received Ad26.COV2.S at low or high dose, single or two shots; several received placebo; per-sample allocation not given. The samples were gathered on day 63 after the first injection of vaccine or placebo. This specimen was peripheral blood, taken in a trial of Ad26.COV2.S vaccine versus placebo. The receptors originated from a person aged 18 to 59 who received the Ad26.COV2.S COVID-19 vaccine or a placebo.

A few counts support this clone. The rearrangement links TRBV6-5 to TRBJ1-6, with D perhaps TRBD1 (5 bases). This CDR3 has 15 residues. Germline CDR1 and CDR2: MNHEY and SVGAGI. V was pared by 2 bases and J by 6 bases, with 11 bases between. The CDR3 DNA follows: TGTGCCAGCAGTTACGTGGCAGGGATTAATTCACCCCTCCACTTT. This encodes CASSYVAGINSPLHF.

The chain employs TRBV6-5 and TRBJ1-4, with D hard to call. Germline values: CDR1 MNHEY, CDR2 SVGAGI. Between the trimmed V and J ends, which lost 4 bases and 4 bases, there was a span of 13 bases. The CDR3 loop spans 15 amino acids. The CDR3 DNA sequence: TGTGCCAGCAGTTCCCCGGGGTCGGGTAATGAAAAACTGTTTTTT. As protein: CASSSPGSGNEKLFF.

The chain has TRBV7-2 and TRBJ2-3; 7 bases agree with TRBD1. Germline-derived CDR1 and CDR2 are SGHTA and FQGNSA. V dropped 3 bases and J dropped 0; count of bases not matched to a gene: 12. CDR3 length: 18 amino acids. The CDR3 spells CASSLGPGQTSSTDTQYF. The CDR3 bases are TGTGCCAGCAGCTTGGGCCCGGGACAGACTTCTAGCACAGATACGCAGTATTTT.

The rearrangement joins TRBV4-3 to TRBJ2-7, with 7 bases aligning to TRBD2. From germline, CDR1 is LGHNA and CDR2 YSLEER. CDR3 size: 16 residues. J was trimmed by 3 bases and V by 1 base; bases with no gene match: 9. The CDR3 DNA is TGCGCCAGCAGCCAAGCGCGGGAGATCTGGTACTACGAGCAGTACTTC. Amino acids: CASSQAREIWYYEQYF.

The chain recombines TRBV27 with TRBJ2-3, with TRBD1 matching 9 bases. CDR3 length: 16 amino acids. Germline V gene data show CDR1 as MNHEY and CDR2 as SMNVEV (reference sequence). V lost 4 bases and J lost 2; bases outside the gene matches: 7. The CDR3 is CASSSSDRGHTDTQYF. CDR3 nucleotide sequence: TGTGCCAGCAGTTCATCGGACAGGGGACACACAGATACGCAGTATTTT.

This chain links TRBV10-3 with TRBJ1-5, with no clear D. Germline loops: CDR1 ENHRY, CDR2 SYGVKD. The CDR3 covers 14 residues. The V end lost 7 bases, the J end lost 2 bases, and 12 bases lay between the germline ends. The CDR3 protein is CAINSQEGNQPQHF. DNA for the CDR3: TGTGCCATCAATTCCCAGGAGGGCAATCAGCCCCAGCATTTT.

V is TRBV5-8 and J is TRBJ2-3; a weak D match, TRBD1 (5 bases). The CDR3 extends over 16 amino acids. From germline, CDR1 is SGHTS and CDR2 YDEGEE. V lost 4 bases, J lost 4 bases, and 19 bases lay in between. The DNA of the CDR3 is TGTGCCAGCAGCGCAGCCCCAGGGTGGTCAGCAGATACGCAGTATTTT. Translation gives CASSAAPGWSADTQYF.

V usage is TRBV6-2 or TRBV6-3 and J usage is TRBJ2-7; no clear D. The CDR3 is made up of 12 amino acids. Germline CDR1 and CDR2: MNHEY and SVGEGT. Trimming stripped 5 bases from V and 2 bases from J, with 7 bases between. DNA for the CDR3: TGTGCCAGCAGTCAAACCACCTACGAGCAGTACTTC. Its translation: CASSQTTYEQYF.

The genes are TRBV29-1 and TRBJ1-3; D ambiguous. With 0 bases removed from V and 4 bases from J, the gap between germline ends came to 4 bases. The germline V gene has CDR1 SQVTM and CDR2 ANQGSEA. There are 12 residues in the CDR3. The CDR3, as DNA: TGCAGCGTTGAAGATGGGGGAAACACCATATATTTT. Encoded protein: CSVEDGGNTIYF.

The V gene is TRBV10-3, the J gene TRBJ2-3; 8 bases map to TRBD2. The CDR3 sequence is 17 residues long. Germline CDR1 is ENHRY and CDR2 is SYGVKD. After removal of 2 bases from V and 1 base from J, the junction contained 8 bases not matched to a gene. In DNA form, the CDR3 reads TGTGCCATCAGTGAGGTGGTAGCGGGGTTGGGCACAGATACGCAGTATTTT. Translation: CAISEVVAGLGTDTQYF.

The V and J genes are TRBV7-2 and TRBJ2-3; TRBD2 matches at 9 bases. Germline-derived CDR1 and CDR2 are SGHTA and FQGNSA. The CDR3 consists of 15 residues. V shed 3 bases and J 4 bases; nucleotides not matched to a gene: 5. CDR3 bases: TGTGCCAGCAGCTTCATGGGACTAGCTTCAGATACGCAGTATTTT. Amino acid sequence: CASSFMGLASDTQYF.

This rearrangement joins TRBV6-2 or TRBV6-3 to TRBJ2-2; 11 bases line up with TRBD2. Trimming at V came to 2 bases and at J to 5 bases, leaving 7 bases not matched to a gene. The CDR3 extends over 17 amino acids. Germline CDR1 is MNHEY and CDR2 is SVGEGT. The CDR3 DNA sequence: TGTGCCAGCAGTTACGCGACTAGCGGGGAGGGGACCGGGGAGCTGTTTTTT. This encodes CASSYATSGEGTGELFF.

This chain joins TRBV11-2 and TRBJ1-4; possible D gene TRBD1, 6 bases. Trimming stripped 4 bases from V and 3 bases from J, with 12 bases between. CDR3 length: 15 residues. Germline V lookup: CDR1 SGHAT, CDR2 FQNNGV. CDR3 sequence reads: CASSSTGLPNEKLFF. CDR3 sequence (DNA): TGTGCCAGCAGCTCTACAGGGTTACCTAATGAAAAACTGTTTTTT.

The gene calls are TRBV4-3 and TRBJ2-1, with D possibly being TRBD1 or TRBD2 (5 bases each). Trimming stripped 0 bases from V and 13 bases from J, with 13 bases between. Germline-derived CDR1 and CDR2 are LGHNA and YSLEER. The CDR3 sequence is 13 residues long. The CDR3 DNA reads as TGCGCCAGCAGCCAAGACCGGGACGACGCCCAGTTCTTC. This sequence encodes CASSQDRDDAQFF.

The V gene is TRBV14, the J gene TRBJ2-2; the D is unclear. V was pared by 4 bases and J by 3 bases, with 3 bases between. Looked up from germline, CDR1 is SGHDN and CDR2 is FVKESK. The CDR3 is 12 residues long. The DNA for the CDR3 is TGTGCCAGCAGCCGCCACACCGGGGAGCTGTTTTTT. This codes for CASSRHTGELFF.

The J gene is TRBJ2-3, the V gene TRBV10-3; D tentatively reads TRBD1 or TRBD2 (6 bases each). Deletions cut 6 bases from V and 3 bases from J, with 13 bases between. The CDR3 is 14 residues long. Germline V gene data show CDR1 as ENHRY and CDR2 as SYGVKD. CDR3 in amino acids: CAIRKGGSTDTQYF. The CDR3 region has the DNA TGTGCCATCAGAAAGGGGGGCTCGACAGATACGCAGTATTTT.

The rearrangement joins TRBV9 to TRBJ2-5; D assignment may be TRBD1 or TRBD2 (6 bases each). This CDR3 comprises 15 residues. From germline, CDR1 is SGDLS and CDR2 YYNGEE. V lost 4 bases and J 4 bases, leaving 17 bases between the germline ends. For the CDR3, the DNA is TGTGCCAGCAGCACAGGAGGGGGATCCGGAGAGACCCAGTACTTC. Protein: CASSTGGGSGETQYF.

The V call is TRBV5-4, the J call TRBJ2-3; 12 bases fit TRBD2. Trimming removed 4 bases from V and 6 bases from J; junction bases left unmatched: 6. Germline values: CDR1 SGHNT, CDR2 YYREEE (reference sequence). The CDR3 has 15 amino acids. This chain's CDR3 is CASSIWTSGDDTQYF. The CDR3 nucleotides read TGTGCCAGCAGCATCTGGACTAGCGGGGATGATACGCAGTATTTT.

The chain combines TRBV15 with TRBJ2-5, with 8 bases fitting TRBD2. The CDR3 runs to 14 residues. The J segment lost 3 bases and the V segment lost 5 bases, leaving 5 bases of the junction unmatched. Germline V gives CDR1 LNHNV, CDR2 YYDKDF (reference sequence). The CDR3 coding sequence is TGTGCCACCAGCGGCCGCGGGGGGAAAGAGACCCAGTACTTC. Its translation is CATSGRGGKETQYF.

The V and J genes are TRBV6-4 and TRBJ2-3; TRBD2 might be the D (5 bases). Germline CDR1 MRHNA, CDR2 SNTAGT. V gave up 0 bases and J gave up 0 bases, with 13 bases separating them. The CDR3 covers 17 residues. The CDR3 sequence: CASSDSPLARSTDTQYF. CDR3 DNA: TGTGCCAGCAGTGACTCTCCCCTAGCTAGGAGCACAGATACGCAGTATTTT.

The rearrangement joins TRBV7-2 to TRBJ2-6; D gene unclear. This CDR3 contains 15 residues. Germline CDR1 and CDR2: SGHTA and FQGNSA. V was cut by 2 bases and J by 0 bases, with 5 bases left in between. Here the CDR3 DNA reads TGTGCCAGCAGCTTACGGCGCTCTGGGGCCAACGTCCTGACTTTC. This encodes CASSLRRSGANVLTF.

CDR3 residues: CASKSGGRVFNEKLFF. The CDR3 DNA follows: TGTGCCAGCAAATCTGGGGGGCGCGTCTTTAACGAAAAACTGTTTTTT. The gene calls are TRBV2 and TRBJ1-4; tentative D call: TRBD1 (6 bases). The CDR3 runs 16 residues. Trimming shortened V by 7 bases and J by 8 bases, and 23 bases separated the two germline ends. CDR1 SNHLY and CDR2 FYNNEI come from the germline V gene.

The rearrangement uses TRBV14 and TRBJ2-3; possible D gene TRBD2, 7 bases. V was trimmed by 3 bases and J by 4 bases, leaving 14 bases between them. The CDR3 has 15 amino acids. CDR1 and CDR2 (germline): SGHDN, FVKESK. CDR3 nucleotide sequence: TGTGCCAGCAGCCAGGCGGGGGCCCGTGCAGATACGCAGTATTTT. This codes for CASSQAGARADTQYF.